Listed below are T cell receptor beta chains from one sample, sequenced in a study of cytomegalovirus exposure and HLA in healthy donors. Clones were sequenced by immunoSEQ multiplex PCR, and TCRdb holds only the in-frame ones, with some missing. The sample has a few hundred thousand clones, 75% seen once. The sample was PBMCs. These receptors originate from a woman in her thirties in good health and CMV-seronegative. Each CDR3 is given with its conserved first and last residue. Each record gives: V gene, J gene, CDR3 protein.

TRBV27	TRBJ1-5	CASSYRGGQPQHF
TRBV5-1	TRBJ1-2	CASSLATGYVGYGYTF
TRBV5-1	TRBJ2-3	CASSLAGGRDTQYF
TRBV6-5	TRBJ2-2	CASSQDRGSTGELFF
TRBV30	TRBJ1-2	CAWSPGKSNYGYTF
TRBV4-1	TRBJ2-7	CASSQDIRQGSEQYF
TRBV6-5	TRBJ1-3	CASSTGFSGNTIYF
TRBV6-1	TRBJ2-1	CASKKQGASEQFF
TRBV6-5	TRBJ2-2	CASTKVEGITGELFF
TRBV2	TRBJ2-7	CASSEIGGRETYEQYF
TRBV18	TRBJ1-1	CASSPVAVNTEAFF
TRBV5-6	TRBJ1-3	CASSAGQGGYTIYF
TRBV25-1	TRBJ1-3	CASSEYGRGNTIYF
TRBV10-1	TRBJ2-7	CASSPGTRNYEQYF
TRBV9	TRBJ2-7	CASSVSGLAGGGEQYF
TRBV4-1	TRBJ2-3	CASSQAVGTDTQYF
TRBV7-6	TRBJ1-1	CASSPIGGKGNTEAFF
TRBV5-8	TRBJ2-5	CASTHGGQETQYF
TRBV29-1	TRBJ2-1	CSVPPGLGPFNEQFF
TRBV5-1	TRBJ2-2	CASSLEPNTGELFF
TRBV18	TRBJ1-2	CASSPPAGQEGWDYGYTF
TRBV30	TRBJ1-1	CAWRPRRGFNPEAFF
TRBV6-1	TRBJ1-5	CASSEALTGLVFNQPQHF
TRBV19	TRBJ2-3	CASSKTTGIGTDTQYF
TRBV2	TRBJ2-5	CASTSYGAAGEGQETQYF
TRBV7-8	TRBJ1-1	CFTSRRRHTTGRGTEAFF
TRBV5-1	TRBJ2-1	CASSLALAFYNEQFF
TRBV30	TRBJ1-1	CAWRNVGGHTEAFF
TRBV19	TRBJ1-2	CASSIPQGRNYGYTF
TRBV7-8	TRBJ2-7	CASSLRGISYEQYF
TRBV11-2	TRBJ1-1	CASSLAGTDTEAFF
TRBV4-2	TRBJ2-6	CASSTGQGVSGANVLTF
TRBV18	TRBJ2-3	CASSPSGGATDTQYF
TRBV7-7	TRBJ1-1	CASSIWTGRSEAFF
TRBV7-9	TRBJ1-1	CASSQPQAGLEAFF
TRBV7-9	TRBJ2-2	CASRGGSAGSGELFF
TRBV6-6	TRBJ2-3	CASSYSGTGASDTQYF
TRBV5-1	TRBJ1-1	CASSLGAGGSGTEAFF
TRBV28	TRBJ2-3	CASSLLSADTQYF